The 10 T cell receptor beta chains below were found in one sample sequenced in a study of blood T cell repertoires in COVID-19. The assay was immunoSEQ multiplex PCR, and TCRdb's table has in-frame clones only and misses some. The sample yields roughly 300,000 clones, approximately 85% seen once. Source material: peripheral blood. Receptors were obtained from a man between 18 and 35 years old with active or convalescent COVID-19.

The chain combines TRBV6-5 with TRBJ1-2; no reliable D call. V was shortened by 4 bases and J by 4 bases, with 7 bases between the two germline ends. Germline assignment: CDR1 MNHEY and CDR2 SVGAGI. This CDR3 has 12 amino acids. CDR3 coding DNA: TGTGCCAGCAGTTCCGGGGTCTATGGCTACACCTTC. This gives the protein CASSSGVYGYTF.

A single count supports this clone. The rearrangement joins TRBV5-4 to TRBJ2-1; TRBD1 agrees at 9 bases. V trimming: 4 bases; J trimming: 5 bases; junction bases outside the gene matches: 7. Looked up from germline, CDR1 is SGHNT and CDR2 is YYREEE (reference sequence). The length of the CDR3 is 15 residues. DNA of the CDR3: TGTGCCAGCAGCCTACAGGGGGCGCTTAACAATGAGCAGTTCTTC. Protein: CASSLQGALNNEQFF.

J is TRBJ2-3 and V is TRBV6-2 or TRBV6-3; weak D call: TRBD2 (7 bases). V lost 4 bases and J 6 bases, leaving 26 bases between the germline ends. This CDR3 contains 18 residues. CDR1 is MNHEY, CDR2 SVGEGT, per germline. The CDR3 nucleotides are TGTGCCAGCAGTTCCCAGATTGGGGGCGGGGGCCCCCCGGATACGCAGTATTTT. Translating gives CASSSQIGGGGPPDTQYF.

V and J are TRBV7-3 and TRBJ2-2; 7 nucleotides match TRBD2. Germline lookup yields CDR1 SGHTA and CDR2 FQGTGA. The CDR3 has 17 amino acids. V was pared by 5 bases and J by 8 bases, with 17 bases of the junction left unmatched. DNA for the CDR3: TGTGCCAGCAGCCCCAGACTAGCTTTGTATAATTCAGGGGAGCTGTTTTTT. This codes for CASSPRLALYNSGELFF. The full variable domain, completed using reference TRBV7-3 and TRBJ2-2, is GAGVSQTPSNKVTEKGKYVELRCDPISGHTALYWYRQSLGQGPEFLIYFQGTGAADDSGLPNDRFFAVRPEGSVSTLKIQRTERGDSAVYLCASSPRLALYNSGELFFGEGSRLTVL.

This clone appeared once. This chain connects TRBV18 to TRBJ1-2, with 10 positions matching TRBD1. CDR1 and CDR2 from the germline V gene are KGHSH and LQKENI. The V segment lost 0 bases and the J segment 7 bases; nucleotides outside the gene matches: 11. This CDR3 is built from 17 residues. The CDR3, as DNA: TGTGCCAGCTCACCACCGGGAGCCGGGACAGGGGTTTCTGGCTACACCTTC. It codes for CASSPPGAGTGVSGYTF.

J is TRBJ1-5 and V is TRBV6-2 or TRBV6-3; D is unresolved. The CDR3 consists of 16 residues. Trimming shortened V by 2 bases and J by 0 bases, and 11 bases separated the two germline ends. Germline CDR1 and CDR2: MNHEY and SVGEGT. DNA for the CDR3: TGTGCCAGCAGTTACCGGCGAGGAGGTAGCAATCAGCCCCAGCATTTT. Translation: CASSYRRGGSNQPQHF.

This chain links TRBV19 with TRBJ1-5; 10 positions agree with TRBD1. The germline CDR1 and CDR2 sequences are LNHDA and SQIVND (reference sequence). Trimming at V came to 8 bases and at J to 7 bases, leaving 2 bases not matched to a gene. The CDR3 has 12 amino acids. The CDR3 loop reads CASDRGRQPQHF. In DNA form, the CDR3 reads TGTGCCAGTGACAGGGGGCGGCAGCCCCAGCATTTT.

The chain has TRBV6-5 and TRBJ1-1; 7 nucleotides line up with TRBD1. CDR3 length: 13 amino acids. Germline CDR1 reads MNHEY; CDR2 reads SVGAGI. V gave up 2 bases and J gave up 11 bases; unmatched junction bases: 8. CDR3 sequence (DNA): TGTGCCAGCAGTTACAATGGTAGGGGACAGGCTTTCTTT. It encodes CASSYNGRGQAFF.

V usage is TRBV2 and J usage is TRBJ1-2; 9 bases fit TRBD1. The ends lost 4 bases at V and 8 bases at J; junction bases unmatched: 5. This CDR3 is 13 amino acids long. Germline-derived CDR1 and CDR2 are SNHLY and FYNNEI. CDR3 sequence reads: CASSVNRGRGYTF. CDR3 coding DNA: TGTGCCAGCAGTGTAAACAGGGGGCGAGGCTACACCTTC.

The chain links TRBV6-5 to TRBJ1-5, with no clear D. This CDR3 is built from 13 residues. Looked up from germline, CDR1 is MNHEY and CDR2 is SVGAGI. Trimming removed 2 bases at V and 2 bases at J, with 4 bases between. The CDR3, as DNA: TGTGCCAGCAGTTACGAGGGCAATCAGCCCCAGCATTTT. Translation gives CASSYEGNQPQHF.